These T cell receptor beta chains were read from a single sample in a study of blood T cell repertoires in COVID-19. Method: immunoSEQ multiplex PCR; TCRdb's copy keeps in-frame clones and lacks some. This table holds hundreds of thousands of clones, roughly four fifths found once. The sequenced material came from peripheral blood. The receptors were sampled from a woman aged 70 to 79 with acute or convalescent COVID-19. Each CDR3 is given with its conserved first and last residue. A D gene is named only where the DNA matches it firmly. The size of a clone is reported for some rows only, either as once, few or many, or as a class for expanded clones.

D,size,J,V,DNA,CDR3
NA,NA,TRBJ2-2,TRBV4-3,TGCGCCAGCAGCCGAGACACAGGGCTAGAGGACACCGGGGAGCTGTTTTTT,CASSRDTGLEDTGELFF
TRBD1,once,TRBJ1-2,TRBV2,TGTGCCAGCAGTGCAGGGACAGGGGATTATGGCTACACCTTC,CASSAGTGDYGYTF
TRBD1,NA,TRBJ2-3,TRBV5-1,TGCGCCAGCAGCAGGACAGGGGATAACACAGATACGCAGTATTTT,CASSRTGDNTDTQYF
TRBD2,NA,TRBJ2-7,TRBV7-2,TGTGCCAGCAGCTTAGCTTCACTAGCGGGGGGCTCCTACGAGCAGTACTTC,CASSLASLAGGSYEQYF
TRBD1,NA,TRBJ1-6,TRBV5-1,TGCGCCAGCAGCTTGGAGGGGACAGGGTCGAGTTCACCCCTCCACTTT,CASSLEGTGSSSPLHF
TRBD2,NA,TRBJ2-1,TRBV5-1,TGCGCCAGCAGCCGGGGGACTACAGTTAAAAATGAGCAGTTCTTC,CASSRGTTVKNEQFF
NA,NA,TRBJ1-3,TRBV18,TGTGCCAGCTCACCAACACAGGGCTCTGGAAACACCATATATTTT,CASSPTQGSGNTIYF
TRBD1,NA,TRBJ1-2,TRBV19,TGTGCCAGTACAAGGACAGGGGAAAATGGCTACACCTTC,CASTRTGENGYTF
NA,NA,TRBJ1-1,TRBV5-1,TGCGCCAGCAGCGACCAAGGCAGGGTTTGGACTGAAGCTTTCTTT,CASSDQGRVWTEAFF
NA,NA,TRBJ1-1,TRBV18,TGTGCCAGCTCACTTCAAGGTGCGGACACTGAAGCTTTCTTT,CASSLQGADTEAFF
NA,few,TRBJ2-7,TRBV4-3,TGCGCCAGCAGCCAAGATGGCGGGTGGGTATTAACCCAAAACTACGAGCAGTACTTC,CASSQDGGWVLTQNYEQYF
NA,few,TRBJ1-5,TRBV7-6,TGTGCCAGCAGCTTAGAGACAGGATTCAATCAGCCCCAGCATTTT,CASSLETGFNQPQHF
NA,few,TRBJ1-2,TRBV28,TGTGCCAGCAGTTTGGCAGGGCGGAACTATGGCTACACCTTC,CASSLAGRNYGYTF
TRBD1,NA,TRBJ1-2,TRBV5-4,TGTGCCAGCAGCGCAGACAGGGAACTGTGGTACACCTTC,CASSADRELWYTF
NA,once,TRBJ1-6,TRBV27,TGTGCCAGCAGTTTACAGCAGGCTTCACCCCTCCACTTT,CASSLQQASPLHF
TRBD1,few,TRBJ1-6,TRBV5-1,TGCGCCAGCAGCTTGGGACAGGGTTGGGATTCACCCCTCCACTTT,CASSLGQGWDSPLHF
NA,NA,TRBJ1-5,TRBV6-4,TGTGCCAGCAGTGACCGACCAGGGTTTCAGCAGCCCCAGCATTTT,CASSDRPGFQQPQHF
NA,NA,TRBJ1-2,TRBV21-1,TGTGCCAGCAGCATCGACAGGGGGCCCTATGGCTACACCTTC,CASSIDRGPYGYTF
TRBD1,NA,TRBJ2-7,TRBV7-2,TGTGCCAGCAGCTTAGGGTCAGGGGGCTACGAGCAGTACTTC,CASSLGSGGYEQYF
NA,NA,TRBJ2-7,TRBV5-1,TGCGCCAGCAGCTTGGAGGGTAGCGGACATTCCTACGAGCAGTACTTC,CASSLEGSGHSYEQYF
NA,NA,TRBJ1-6,TRBV5-8,TGTGCCAGCAGCTTCAGTACAGCCAATTCACCCCTCCACTTT,CASSFSTANSPLHF
NA,NA,TRBJ1-2,TRBV29-1,TGCAGCGTCACTTCTTTCCAAACGAGGGGCTACACCTTC,CSVTSFQTRGYTF
NA,NA,TRBJ2-1,TRBV3-1/TRBV3-2,TGTGCCAGCAGCCAAGACAGGGCAGGCAATGAGCAGTTCTTC,CASSQDRAGNEQFF
NA,few,TRBJ1-5,TRBV12-3/TRBV12-4,TGTGCCAGCAGTACAGGGTTCTCTCAGCCCCAGCATTTT,CASSTGFSQPQHF
NA,NA,TRBJ1-3,TRBV6-1,TGTGCCAGCAGTGAAGGCAGGGGCACTGGAAACACCATATATTTT,CASSEGRGTGNTIYF
NA,NA,TRBJ1-1,TRBV6-5,TGTGCCAGCTCCCTGGGGGGGAACACTGAAGCTTTCTTT,CASSLGGNTEAFF
NA,NA,TRBJ2-7,TRBV28,TGTGCCAGCAGTTTAGCGGGTCGCTCCTACGAGCAGTACTTC,CASSLAGRSYEQYF